Listed below are T cell receptor beta chains from one sample, sequenced in a study of spatial heterogeneity in lung cancer. TCRdb independently ran MiXCR on the 5' RACE reads; one entry per CDR3 protein. Among 9,500 to 13,000 distinct CDR3 sequences listed, about 12% were seen once. The material was lung tumor tissue, obtained at surgery. The receptors were sampled from a female donor with early-stage non-small cell lung cancer. CDR3s include the opening cysteine and the closing phenylalanine or tryptophan. A D gene is named only where the DNA matches it firmly. Clone size is stated in some rows and not others, as once, few, many or a class when expanded.

v_call: TRBV19
d_call: -
j_call: TRBJ2-6
clone_size: -
cdr3_aa: CASSSRRDSGANVLTF
cdr3_nt: TGTGCCAGCAGTTCTCGACGGGACTCTGGGGCCAACGTCCTGACTTTC

v_call: TRBV6-5
d_call: -
j_call: TRBJ1-2
clone_size: few
cdr3_aa: CASALRPDYGYTF
cdr3_nt: TGTGCCAGCGCCCTCCGTCCTGACTATGGCTACACCTTC

v_call: TRBV7-8
d_call: TRBD2
j_call: TRBJ2-7
clone_size: few
cdr3_aa: CASSRGGPYEQYF
cdr3_nt: TGTGCCAGCAGCCGGGGGGGACCCTACGAGCAGTACTTC

v_call: TRBV30
d_call: -
j_call: TRBJ2-7
clone_size: many
cdr3_aa: CAWTIANEQYF
cdr3_nt: TGTGCCTGGACGATAGCGAACGAGCAGTACTTC

v_call: TRBV20-1
d_call: -
j_call: TRBJ1-1
clone_size: medium-sized
cdr3_aa: CSASGRINTEAFF
cdr3_nt: TGCAGTGCTAGCGGCCGGATCAACACTGAAGCTTTCTTT

v_call: TRBV5-1
d_call: -
j_call: TRBJ2-5
clone_size: many
cdr3_aa: CASSYQETQYF
cdr3_nt: TGTGCCAGCAGCTACCAAGAGACCCAGTACTTC

v_call: TRBV30
d_call: TRBD1
j_call: TRBJ2-7
clone_size: many
cdr3_aa: CAWTTGTGDEQYF
cdr3_nt: TGTGCCTGGACCACCGGGACAGGGGACGAGCAGTACTTC

v_call: TRBV7-8
d_call: -
j_call: TRBJ2-5
clone_size: many
cdr3_aa: CASSFEPAEETQYF
cdr3_nt: TGTGCCAGCAGCTTTGAGCCTGCGGAAGAGACCCAGTACTTC

v_call: TRBV10-2
d_call: TRBD2
j_call: TRBJ2-2
clone_size: many
cdr3_aa: CASSESAGLAKPGELFF
cdr3_nt: TGCGCCAGCAGTGAGTCCGCGGGACTAGCTAAGCCCGGGGAGCTGTTTTTT

v_call: TRBV4-2
d_call: TRBD1
j_call: TRBJ1-5
clone_size: many
cdr3_aa: CASSQGRTGGNQPQHF
cdr3_nt: TGTGCCAGCAGCCAAGGACGGACAGGGGGGAATCAGCCCCAGCATTTT

v_call: TRBV5-5
d_call: -
j_call: TRBJ1-4
clone_size: medium-sized
cdr3_aa: CASSHGSATNEKLFF
cdr3_nt: TGTGCCAGCAGCCACGGGAGCGCAACTAATGAAAAACTGTTTTTT

v_call: TRBV28
d_call: -
j_call: TRBJ2-7
clone_size: many
cdr3_aa: CASSLQTVSYF
cdr3_nt: TGTGCCAGCAGTTTACAAACAGTTTCGTACTTC